Listed here are 24 T cell receptor beta chains from one sample, sequenced in a study of blood T cells in healthy people across ages. PCR was performed a second time for roughly 7 to 12 cycles using a sample-barcoded 5' primer and a J-beta primer mix. MiXCR, applied by TCRdb to the 5' RACE reads, yields one record per CDR3 protein. The repertoire consists of approximately 1,700,000 distinct CDR3 sequences, with roughly two fifths occurring once and the leading ten covering approximately 22%. Sequencing was carried out using blood. These receptors were collected from a human donor in good health.

This clonotype was seen ten or more times. The genes are TRBV20-1 and TRBJ2-1; 7 positions agree with TRBD2. V was pared by 0 bases and J by 3 bases, with 5 bases of the junction left unmatched. CDR1 is DFQATT and CDR2 is SNEGSKA in the germline V gene (reference sequence). CDR3 length: 15 residues. The CDR3 DNA reads as TGCAGTGCTAGAGATGTAGGCGGGGGCTACAATGAGCAGTTCTTC. It yields the protein CSARDVGGGYNEQFF.

The chain uses TRBV7-2 and TRBJ1-5; D unresolved. From germline, CDR1 is SGHTA and CDR2 FQGNSA. V lost 5 bases and J lost 7, with 18 bases in between. The CDR3 is 15 residues long. As DNA, the CDR3 is TGTGCCAGCAGCGCACGGGGAGGGTTTTACCAGCCCCAGCATTTT. Encoded protein: CASSARGGFYQPQHF.

Details on this clonotype: A much larger clone is a single base away; this may be a read error. This chain connects TRBV15 to TRBJ2-6, with TRBD2 as a possible D gene (5 bases). Germline V lookup: CDR1 LNHNV, CDR2 YYDKDF (reference sequence). This CDR3 has 19 residues. V was shortened by 1 base and J by 0 bases, with 16 bases between the two germline ends. The CDR3 protein is CATSRVLRRGFSGANVLTF. CDR3 DNA: TGTGCCACCAGCAGAGTTTTGAGACGGGGTTTCTCTGGGGCCAACGTCCTGACTTTC.

This clonotype was detected once. The CDR3 sequence: CASSFRTGENTEAFF. The CDR3 bases are TGTGCCAGCAGCTTTAGGACAGGGGAGAACACTGAAGCTTTCTTT. The gene calls are TRBV7-9 and TRBJ1-1, with 9 bases matching TRBD1. CDR3 size: 15 residues. V dropped 3 bases and J dropped 1; count of bases not matched to a gene: 3. The germline V gene encodes CDR1 SEHNR and CDR2 FQNEAQ (reference sequence).

This clonotype has just a few counts. The chain uses TRBV29-1 and TRBJ1-2; 8 bases fit TRBD1. Germline V gene lookup returns CDR1 SQVTM and CDR2 ANQGSEA. With V trimmed by 0 bases and J by 2 bases, 11 bases remained unmatched. This CDR3 comprises 17 residues. The chain's CDR3 is CSVEENSRDRRNYGYTF. CDR3 in DNA: TGCAGCGTTGAAGAAAATTCCCGGGACAGGAGAAACTATGGCTACACCTTC. Full variable domain (missing parts from reference TRBV29-1 and TRBJ1-2): SAVISQKPSRDICQRGTSLTIQCQVDSQVTMMFWYRQQPGQSLTLIATANQGSEATYESGFVIDKFPISRPNLTFSTLTVSNMSPEDSSIYLCSVEENSRDRRNYGYTFGSGTRLTVV.

As concerns this clonotype: At one boundary the junction diverges from the germline segment, which might be a read error. The chain recombines TRBV7-9 with TRBJ2-1; D not resolved. The CDR3 spans 15 residues. Germline values: CDR1 SEHNR, CDR2 FQNEAQ (reference sequence). The CDR3 nucleotides read TGTGTCAGCAGCTTATTCACGGGCCACTACAATGAGCAGTTCTTC. This codes for CVSSLFTGHYNEQFF.

The CDR3: CASTYIGGREAFF. DNA for the CDR3: TGTGCCAGCACCTATATTGGGGGCAGGGAAGCTTTCTTT. The gene calls are TRBV5-6 and TRBJ1-1; tentative D call: TRBD1 (6 bases). V dropped 6 bases and J dropped 8 bases, with 17 bases sitting between them. This CDR3 spans 13 amino acids. Germline V gene data show CDR1 as SGHDT and CDR2 as YYEEEE.

The chain recombines TRBV7-9 with TRBJ2-7; weak D call: TRBD1 (6 bases). Looked up from germline, CDR1 is SEHNR and CDR2 is FQNEAQ (reference sequence). Trimming took off 5 bases at V and 3 bases at J, with 17 bases between the two ends. This CDR3 is built from 15 residues. CDR3 sequence: CASSIVSGEVYEQYF. The CDR3 DNA sequence: TGTGCCAGCAGCATAGTTTCAGGGGAAGTCTACGAGCAGTACTTC.

This clonotype has more than one count but fewer than ten. Here the CDR3 DNA reads TGTGCCAGCAGCCAACTGCGGCAGTCCTCCCAAGAGACCCAGTACTTC. Residues: CASSQLRQSSQETQYF. The chain combines TRBV3-1 with TRBJ2-5; the D is unclear. The CDR3 runs to 16 residues. CDR1 is LGHDT and CDR2 is YNNKEL in the germline V gene (reference sequence). V was shortened by 2 bases and J by 1 base, with 14 bases between the two germline ends.

A few counts support this clonotype. V is TRBV7-9 and J is TRBJ2-1; 14 bases align to TRBD2. Germline V CDR1 and CDR2: SEHNR, FQNEAQ (reference sequence). CDR3 length: 15 residues. After removal of 5 bases from V and 6 bases from J, the junction contained 3 bases not matched to a gene. CDR3 amino acids: CASSEGLAGVNEQFF. As DNA, the CDR3 is TGTGCCAGCAGCGAGGGACTAGCGGGGGTCAATGAGCAGTTCTTC.

This chain uses TRBV7-2 with TRBJ1-2; tentatively, D is TRBD1 (5 bases). This CDR3 contains 15 residues. The germline V and J ends were trimmed by 4 bases and 4 bases, with 16 bases remaining between them. CDR1 is SGHTA, CDR2 FQGNSA, per germline. The chain's CDR3 is CASSSGVASAYGYTF. For the CDR3, the DNA is TGTGCCAGCAGCTCGGGGGTGGCCTCCGCCTATGGCTACACCTTC. The full variable domain, completed using reference TRBV7-2 and TRBJ1-2, is GAGVSQSPSNKVTEKGKDVELRCDPISGHTALYWYRQSLGQGLEFLIYFQGNSAPDKSGLPSDRFSAERTGGSVSTLTIQRTQQEDSAVYLCASSSGVASAYGYTFGSGTRLTVV.

This clonotype turned up a few times. This chain joins TRBV12-3 or TRBV12-4 and TRBJ2-2; 8 nucleotides agree with TRBD2. V gave up 6 bases and J gave up 1 base; unmatched junction bases: 13. This CDR3 is 18 amino acids long. CDR3 sequence (DNA): TGTGCCAGCAGCCGGAGCGGTGAGGCGGGGGGGAACACCGGGGAGCTGTTTTTT. This codes for CASSRSGEAGGNTGELFF.

This clonotype was seen a single time. The chain combines TRBV6-6 with TRBJ2-7; no definite D call. The end of the DNA aligns better with TRBJ2-5, so the J call may be wrong. CDR1 is MNHNY, CDR2 SVGAGI, per germline (reference sequence). There are 13 residues in the CDR3. CDR3 coding DNA: TGTGCCAGCAGTTACTCTAAGGAGGAGACCCAGTACTTC. It specifies CASSYSKEETQYF.

Concerning this clonotype itself: One junction end does not reproduce the germline sequence, and a read error may be involved. The chain links TRBV6-6 to TRBJ2-1; TRBD2 matches 9 bases. CDR3 length equals 15 residues. In germline, CDR1 is MNHNY, CDR2 SVGAGI (reference sequence). CDR3 amino acids: CASTLASGKYNERFF. The CDR3 DNA sequence: TGTGCCAGCACTCTGGCTAGCGGGAAGTACAATGAGCGGTTCTTC.

This clonotype was seen a handful of times. The chain links TRBV29-1 to TRBJ2-3; 7 bases are a match to TRBD2. CDR1 is SQVTM and CDR2 is ANQGSEA in the germline V gene. V was clipped by 1 base and J by 5 bases; unmatched bases: 6. This CDR3 is built from 14 residues. CDR3 sequence: CSVEGAGVGDTQYF. The CDR3 region has the DNA TGCAGCGTTGAAGGGGCGGGGGTGGGAGATACGCAGTATTTT.

This clonotype showed up just a few times. The rearrangement uses TRBV11-2 and TRBJ2-1; 7 nucleotides align to TRBD1. The CDR3 contains 14 residues. Germline V gene lookup returns CDR1 SGHAT and CDR2 FQNNGV. V lost 4 bases to trimming and J lost 4 bases; unmatched junction nucleotides: 4. The CDR3 loop is CASSSPQGYNEQFF. The CDR3 nucleotides are TGTGCCAGCAGCTCTCCACAGGGGTACAATGAGCAGTTCTTC.

The V gene is TRBV7-2, the J gene TRBJ2-7, with TRBD2 identical over 7 bases. This CDR3 comprises 14 residues. Looked up from germline, CDR1 is SGHTA and CDR2 is FQGNSA. Trimming cost V 7 bases and J 2 bases; bases outside gene matches: 8. The CDR3 DNA sequence: TGTGCCAGCAACCAAGCGGGGCACACCTACGAGCAGTACTTC. Its translation: CASNQAGHTYEQYF.

This clonotype came up many times. This chain links TRBV3-1 with TRBJ2-1; 9 bases align to TRBD2. Losses at the gene ends were 3 bases for V and 7 bases for J; bases not matched to a gene: 4. This CDR3 comprises 14 residues. Germline V lookup: CDR1 LGHDT, CDR2 YNNKEL (reference sequence). The CDR3 DNA reads TGTGCCAGCAGCCAGGGACTAGCTCCAAATGAGCAGTTCTTC. This codes for CASSQGLAPNEQFF.

V usage is TRBV12-3 or TRBV12-4 and J usage is TRBJ2-2, with 8 bases that match TRBD2. The V and J ends lost 6 bases and 4 bases, in that order; junction bases with no gene match: 7. The length of the CDR3 is 15 residues. CDR3 region: CASSLSGDATGELFF. The CDR3 coding sequence is TGTGCCAGCAGCCTTAGCGGGGATGCCACCGGGGAGCTGTTTTTT.

The chain recombines TRBV11-3 with TRBJ2-3; 9 positions agree with TRBD1. The CDR3 length is 14 residues. Trimming at V came to 6 bases and at J to 6 bases, leaving 7 bases not matched to a gene. Germline V gives CDR1 SGHNT, CDR2 YENEEA. The CDR3 sequence is CASRTGGGWDTQYF. The CDR3 DNA follows: TGTGCCAGCAGGACAGGGGGTGGGTGGGATACGCAGTATTTT.

In this sample, this clonotype turned up many times. The chain uses TRBV6-2 or TRBV6-3 and TRBJ2-7, with no clear D. Germline values: CDR1 MNHEY, CDR2 SVGEGT. The length of the CDR3 is 11 residues. V was pared by 8 bases and J by 9 bases, with 14 bases between. CDR3 bases: TGTGCCAGCGGAAGTGAACTGGGGCAGTACTTC. It yields the protein CASGSELGQYF.

The chain employs TRBV12-3 or TRBV12-4 and TRBJ1-2, with TRBD1 matching 10 bases. V shed 6 bases and J 7 bases; nucleotides not matched to a gene: 11. The CDR3 is 15 amino acids. The CDR3 sequence is CASSPRPTGGGGYTF. The CDR3 DNA reads TGTGCCAGCAGCCCGAGGCCGACAGGGGGCGGTGGCTACACCTTC.

The chain uses TRBV10-3 and TRBJ2-7, with D perhaps being TRBD1 or TRBD2 (5 bases each). Trimming pared 3 bases from V and 7 bases from J, leaving 16 bases between. The CDR3 extends over 14 amino acids. Germline V gene sequence: CDR1 ENHRY, CDR2 SYGVKD. The CDR3: CAISDVGATLEQYF. The DNA of the CDR3 is TGTGCCATCAGTGATGTCGGGGCAACGTTAGAGCAGTACTTC.

The chain combines TRBV10-3 with TRBJ2-7; 13 bases match TRBD2. Germline loops: CDR1 ENHRY, CDR2 SYGVKD. V trimming: 6 bases; J trimming: 7 bases; junction bases outside the gene matches: 9. This CDR3 region has 15 residues. The CDR3 protein is CAIRQGTSGVFEQYF. The DNA for the CDR3 is TGTGCCATCAGACAAGGGACTAGCGGGGTCTTTGAGCAGTACTTC.